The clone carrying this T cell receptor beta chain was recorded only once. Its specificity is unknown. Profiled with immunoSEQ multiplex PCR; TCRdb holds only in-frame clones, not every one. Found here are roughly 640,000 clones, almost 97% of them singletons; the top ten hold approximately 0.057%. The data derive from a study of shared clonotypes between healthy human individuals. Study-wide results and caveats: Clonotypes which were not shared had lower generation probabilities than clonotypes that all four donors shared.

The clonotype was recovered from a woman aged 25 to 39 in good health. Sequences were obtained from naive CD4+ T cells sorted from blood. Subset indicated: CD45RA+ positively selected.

The CDR3 here is CAWSPGGDTIYF. In nucleotides, the CDR3 is TGTGCCTGGAGCCCGGGGGGGGACACCATATATTTT. The rearrangement uses TRBV30 and TRBJ1-3; tentative D call: TRBD1 (5 bases). The CDR3 is 12 amino acids. CDR1 and CDR2 (germline): GTSNPN, SVGIG (reference sequence). Trimming took off 3 bases at V and 8 bases at J, with 11 bases between the two ends. Together with reference TRBV30 and TRBJ1-3, the CDR3 gives the full variable domain: SQTIHQWPATLVQPVGSPLSLECTVEGTSNPNLYWYRQAAGRGLQLLFYSVGIGQISSEVPQNLSASRPQDRQFILSSKKLLLSDSGFYLCAWSPGGDTIYFGEGSWLTVV.